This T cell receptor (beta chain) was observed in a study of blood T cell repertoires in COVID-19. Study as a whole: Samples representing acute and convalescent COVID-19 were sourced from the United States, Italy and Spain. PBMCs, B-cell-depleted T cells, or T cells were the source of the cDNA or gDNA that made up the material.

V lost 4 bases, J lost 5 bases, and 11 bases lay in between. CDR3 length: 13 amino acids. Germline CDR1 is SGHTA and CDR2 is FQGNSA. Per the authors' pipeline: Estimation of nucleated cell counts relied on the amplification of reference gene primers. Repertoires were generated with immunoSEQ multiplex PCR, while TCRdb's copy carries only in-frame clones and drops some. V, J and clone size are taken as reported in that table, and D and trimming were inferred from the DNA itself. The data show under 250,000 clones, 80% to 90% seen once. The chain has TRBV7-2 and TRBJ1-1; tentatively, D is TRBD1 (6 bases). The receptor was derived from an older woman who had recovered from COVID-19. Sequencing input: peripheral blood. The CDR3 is CASSSTGLTEAFF. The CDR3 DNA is TGTGCCAGCAGCTCTACAGGGCTTACTGAAGCTTTCTTT.